This T cell receptor (beta chain) was obtained from a study of shared clonotypes between healthy human individuals. The CDR3 sequence is 17 residues long. V was trimmed by 0 bases and J by 0 bases, leaving 9 bases between them. In germline, CDR1 is MGHRA, CDR2 YSYEKL. Terminally differentiated effector memory CD45RA+ cells were left out of the naive CD8 fraction, which was CD45RO-negative and positively selected for CCR7. Genomic DNA (from each subset) was split evenly across several immunoSEQ plates. The method was immunoSEQ multiplex PCR; TCRdb's version includes in-frame clones alone and lacks a portion of them. The sample gives about 1,800,000 clones, just under 95% of which show up once; approximately 1% is in the top ten.

The sequence came from a man younger than 35 in good health. Material for sequencing was naive CD8+ T cells sorted from blood. The gene calls are TRBV4-1 and TRBJ2-6; TRBD1 is a possible D gene (5 bases). The chain's CDR3 is CASSQEGVFSGANVLTF. The CDR3 coding sequence is TGCGCCAGCAGCCAAGAAGGGGTGTTCTCTGGGGCCAACGTCCTGACTTTC.